The clone carrying this TCR beta chain was seen a few times. The sample originates from a study of T cells after yellow fever vaccination. TCRdb re-analysed the 5' RACE reads in MiXCR, keeping a single row per CDR3 protein. The data show hundreds of thousands of distinct CDR3 sequences, 9.5% to 13% seen once. This material consisted of PBMCs, taken on the day of the first yellow fever vaccination. The clonotype comes from a young man who received the YFV17D yellow fever vaccine.

The CDR3 coding sequence is TGTGCCAGCAGCCAAGGCAGCCCCTTCTACGAGCAGTACTTC. Its translation is CASSQGSPFYEQYF. V usage is TRBV14 and J usage is TRBJ2-7, with no clear D. From germline, CDR1 is SGHDN and CDR2 FVKESK. With 1 base removed from V and 3 bases from J, the gap between germline ends came to 10 bases. There are 14 residues in the CDR3.